This TCR beta chain is from a study of radiation and T cells in renal cell carcinoma. Study background: Nephrectomy followed 15 Gy stereotactic body radiation by 4 weeks.

About this clone itself: Its antigen remains unidentified.

Produced via immunoSEQ multiplex PCR; TCRdb's table is partial and in-frame only. The sample has approximately 150,000 clones, about 88% seen once. Study-wide points: Baseline intratumoral clonotype presence is unknown without pretreatment biopsies. Top tumor clonotypes rose in blood 2 weeks post-radiation, then contracted.

Regarding time point: baseline pretreatment blood. Sample treatment: 15 Gy SBRT to primary tumor, nephrectomy 4 weeks later. This renal cell carcinoma was of the clear cell type. The germline CDR1 and CDR2 sequences are DFQATT and SNEGSKA (reference sequence). The length of the CDR3 is 10 residues. V lost 1 base and J lost 6, with 4 bases in between. The specimen comprised blood, sampled from a patient whose treatment included radiotherapy and nephrectomy. The gene calls are TRBV20-1 and TRBJ2-7; D is uncertain. The source is a woman aged 70-85 years with renal cell carcinoma. The CDR3 loop reads CSARGSEQYF. The CDR3 region has the DNA TGCAGTGCTAGAGGCTCCGAGCAGTACTTC.